This paragraph covers one T cell receptor beta chain sequence. The antigen is undetermined. It was with 60 Vbeta and 13 Jbeta primers that the PCR ran. Some clones are missing from TCRdb's copy, which holds only in-frame ones; the method was immunoSEQ multiplex PCR. Of approximately 140,000 clones listed, about 80% are singletons. The CDR3 is 15 amino acids. Trimming removed 5 bases from V and 1 base from J; junction bases left unmatched: 5. From germline, CDR1 is SEHNR and CDR2 FQNEAQ (reference sequence). These data are taken from a study of cytomegalovirus exposure and HLA in healthy donors. Looking at the study overall: Earlier work reported 100 million to 130 million unique TCR beta sequences from about 180 million T cells. Study findings and constraints: Later analysis associated a missense DCLRE1C variant with TCR beta V- and J-gene trimming. Presence/absence analyses assumed roughly uniform sequencing depth across donors, which may not hold. An analysis was carried out at a later point. It showed that HLA-associated TCR beta chains were more clonally expanded than equally common non-associated chains.

Input material: PBMCs. The receptor's source is a boy aged 2 to 10 in good health and CMV-seronegative. This rearrangement joins TRBV7-9 to TRBJ1-1, with 9 nucleotides matching TRBD1. The CDR3 sequence: CASSLEQGANTEAFF. CDR3 bases: TGTGCCAGCAGCCTAGAACAGGGGGCGAACACTGAAGCTTTCTTT.